The 27 T cell receptor beta chains presented below share a single source sample, sequenced in a study of T cells in Graves' hyperthyroidism and ophthalmopathy. Using RNA transcripts as the source, TCR beta CDR3 regions were amplified. The HTBI primer set served for first-round RT-PCR of the TCR CDR3. Using its own MiXCR run on the multiplex PCR reads, TCRdb lists one record per CDR3 protein. The table includes more than 550,000 distinct CDR3 sequences, 18% detected once. Sequencing was performed on blood. The receptor source for this set is a woman between 45 and 65 years old with Graves' hyperthyroidism that later progressed to Graves' ophthalmopathy.

The chain joins TRBV5-1 to TRBJ1-2; D is perhaps TRBD1 (5 bases). The V gene's germline CDR1 is SGHRS and CDR2 YFSETQ. Deletions cut 4 bases from V and 3 bases from J, with 13 bases between. The CDR3 loop spans 14 amino acids. In DNA form, the CDR3 reads TGCGCCAGCAGCGACGGGGACCTCCACTATGGCTACACCTTC. The encoded protein is CASSDGDLHYGYTF.

This chain links TRBV29-1 with TRBJ1-6, with TRBD1 as a possible D gene (6 bases). The V gene lost 4 bases and the J gene lost 7 bases, with 11 bases spanning the gap. The CDR3 is 13 amino acids. Germline V CDR1 and CDR2: SQVTM, ANQGSEA. In nucleotides, the CDR3 is TGCAGCGTTGGAGAGGGACAAAATTCACCCCTCCACTTT. Translated, it gives CSVGEGQNSPLHF.

This clonotype has a single count. The chain has TRBV20-1 and TRBJ2-3, with a possible D match to TRBD2 (6 bases). From germline, CDR1 is DFQATT and CDR2 SNEGSKA (reference sequence). Trimming cost V 0 bases and J 2 bases, with 12 bases left between them. The CDR3 contains 15 residues. CDR3 residues: CSAREGTGNTDTQYF. The DNA of the CDR3 is TGCAGTGCTAGAGAGGGGACTGGTAACACAGATACGCAGTATTTT.

This chain connects TRBV29-1 to TRBJ2-7; unclear D gene. Trimming took 4 bases from V and 2 from J, leaving 12 bases between them. CDR1 and CDR2 from the germline V gene are SQVTM and ANQGSEA. The CDR3 sequence is 13 residues long. In DNA, the CDR3 is TGCAGCGTTGGTGGAGCCGCGACCTACGAGCAGTACTTC. It codes for CSVGGAATYEQYF.

This chain links TRBV29-1 with TRBJ1-2; no reliable D call. V was shortened by 3 bases and J by 2 bases, with 10 bases between the two germline ends. This CDR3 contains 13 residues. In germline, CDR1 is SQVTM, CDR2 ANQGSEA. This CDR3 reads CSVDLGRNYGYTF. The CDR3 DNA follows: TGCAGCGTTGATCTTGGACGGAACTATGGCTACACCTTC.

In its sample, this clonotype was seen many times. This rearrangement joins TRBV19 to TRBJ1-1; D unclear. The germline V gene has CDR1 LNHDA and CDR2 SQIVND (reference sequence). V was clipped by 9 bases and J by 2 bases, with 13 bases between them. The CDR3 is 13 residues long. This CDR3 is CASSSTPNTEAFF. The CDR3 DNA reads as TGTGCCAGCAGTTCGACACCTAACACTGAAGCTTTCTTT.

This clonotype was recorded at least ten times. The chain combines TRBV5-1 with TRBJ2-3, with D hard to call. Per the germline V gene, CDR1 is SGHRS and CDR2 is YFSETQ. The CDR3 is made up of 14 amino acids. Trimming took 2 bases from V and 2 from J, leaving 9 bases between them. CDR3 loop: CASSFQEVTDTQYF. The DNA of the CDR3 is TGCGCCAGCAGCTTTCAAGAAGTCACAGATACGCAGTATTTT.

This clonotype has more than one count but fewer than ten. This chain uses TRBV7-9 with TRBJ2-3, with 10 bases fitting TRBD1. The CDR3 has 15 amino acids. Losses at the gene ends were 5 bases for V and 4 bases for J; bases not matched to a gene: 6. Germline assignment: CDR1 SEHNR and CDR2 FQNEAQ (reference sequence). The CDR3 DNA sequence: TGTGCCAGCAGCGGGACAGGGGCGTCTGCAGATACGCAGTATTTT. It translates to CASSGTGASADTQYF. Drawing the rest from reference TRBV7-9 and TRBJ2-3, the complete variable domain is DTGVSQNPRHKITKRGQNVTFRCDPISEHNRLYWYRQTLGQGPEFLTYFQNEAQLEKSRLLSDRFSAERPKGSFSTLEIQRTEQGDSAMYLCASSGTGASADTQYFGPGTRLTVL.

The chain combines TRBV20-1 with TRBJ2-2, with D possibly being TRBD2 (6 bases). The CDR3 runs to 13 residues. V was cut by 3 bases and J by 4 bases, with 9 bases left in between. CDR1 and CDR2 (germline): DFQATT, SNEGSKA (reference sequence). The CDR3 here is CSASWRATGELFF. CDR3 in DNA: TGCAGTGCTAGTTGGAGGGCCACCGGGGAGCTGTTTTTT.

This clonotype was seen repeatedly, ten times or more. The chain employs TRBV5-1 and TRBJ1-2, with D uncertain. The CDR3 contains 14 residues. Trimming cost V 0 bases and J 3 bases, with 9 bases left between them. The germline V gene encodes CDR1 SGHRS and CDR2 YFSETQ. This CDR3 reads CASSLASNHYGYTF. The CDR3 nucleotides are TGCGCCAGCAGCTTGGCCTCAAACCACTATGGCTACACCTTC.

This clonotype appeared many times. The CDR3 DNA reads TGCGCCAGCAGCTTGGAAAGCGGGGGGTTTTACGAGCAGTACTTC. Protein sequence: CASSLESGGFYEQYF. V is TRBV5-1 and J is TRBJ2-7; TRBD2 matches 9 bases. The V gene end was trimmed by 0 bases and the J gene end by 4 bases; junction bases not matched to a gene: 5. Germline loops: CDR1 SGHRS, CDR2 YFSETQ. The CDR3 consists of 15 residues.

The V call is TRBV6-2 or TRBV6-3, the J call TRBJ1-3; D gene unclear. CDR1 is MNHEY, CDR2 SVGEGT, per germline. With 2 bases removed from V and 8 bases from J, the gap between germline ends came to 4 bases. The CDR3 is made up of 11 amino acids. This CDR3 reads CASSYKDTIYF. CDR3 in DNA: TGTGCCAGCAGTTACAAAGACACCATATATTTT.

With regard to this clonotype: A much larger clone lies one base from this, so it may be a read error. The chain uses TRBV11-2 and TRBJ1-2, with D hard to call. The CDR3 extends over 14 amino acids. Germline V gene lookup returns CDR1 SGHAT and CDR2 FQNNGV. CDR3 protein: CASSLVAIDYGYAF. The CDR3 nucleotides are TGTGCCAGCAGCTTAGTAGCGATTGACTATGGCTACGCCTTC.

The chain is built from TRBV7-9 and TRBJ1-1; D ambiguous. Per germline, CDR1 SEHNR and CDR2 FQNEAQ (reference sequence). There are 12 residues in the CDR3. Trimming took 6 bases from V and 7 from J, leaving 12 bases between them. Here the CDR3 reads CASSKPDGEAFF. CDR3 bases: TGTGCCAGCAGTAAACCGGACGGTGAAGCTTTCTTT.

This clonotype was counted only a few times. V gene TRBV15 combines with J gene TRBJ1-1; D gene unclear. Trimming took 0 bases from V and 1 from J, leaving 6 bases between them. The CDR3 length is 14 residues. Germline values: CDR1 LNHNV, CDR2 YYDKDF (reference sequence). The CDR3: CATSRDPPNTEAFF. CDR3 coding DNA: TGTGCCACCAGCAGAGATCCCCCGAACACTGAAGCTTTCTTT.

There are a few counts of this clonotype. V and J are TRBV11-3 and TRBJ2-1; 7 bases fit TRBD2. V was pared by 5 bases and J by 5 bases, with 12 bases of the junction left unmatched. This CDR3 has 16 residues. Per the germline V gene, CDR1 is SGHNT and CDR2 is YENEEA. The CDR3 sequence is CASSATPGLGNNEQFF. For the CDR3, the DNA is TGTGCCAGCAGCGCCACGCCCGGACTAGGGAACAATGAGCAGTTCTTC.

V and J are TRBV4-1 and TRBJ2-2; TRBD2 matches 8 bases. This CDR3 is 16 amino acids long. The germline CDR1 and CDR2 sequences are MGHRA and YSYEKL. V lost 4 bases and J lost 5; bases outside the gene matches: 9. The CDR3 sequence is CASSLGGGRLTGELFF. DNA of the CDR3: TGCGCCAGCAGCCTCGGCGGGGGGCGGTTGACCGGGGAGCTGTTTTTT.

This sequence joins TRBV9 and TRBJ2-5; D unresolved. CDR3 length: 12 residues. Germline CDR1 reads SGDLS; CDR2 reads YYNGEE. Trimming took off 3 bases at V and 5 bases at J, with 8 bases between the two ends. The CDR3 bases are TGTGCCAGCAGCGAGCCCGCGGAGACCCAGTACTTC. Protein: CASSEPAETQYF.

This clonotype has ten or more counts. The chain links TRBV6-2 or TRBV6-3 to TRBJ2-5; D perhaps matches TRBD1 (5 bases). Per germline, CDR1 MNHEY and CDR2 SVGEGT. V was shortened by 0 bases and J by 2 bases, with 10 bases between the two germline ends. The CDR3 contains 15 residues. The CDR3 coding sequence is TGTGCCAGCAGTTACTCGGCGACAGCACAAGAGACCCAGTACTTC. Its protein is CASSYSATAQETQYF.

The V call is TRBV30, the J call TRBJ2-1, with D perhaps assigned TRBD1 or TRBD2 (6 bases each). This CDR3 contains 16 residues. The V and J ends lost 2 bases and 2 bases respectively, with 16 bases between them. Germline-derived CDR1 and CDR2 are GTSNPN and SVGIG (reference sequence). CDR3 sequence reads: CAWSLRGPLTYNEQFF. CDR3 bases: TGTGCCTGGAGTCTCCGGGGGCCCCTAACCTACAATGAGCAGTTCTTC.

This clonotype has a count of ten or more. This chain uses TRBV20-1 with TRBJ1-1, with D possibly matching TRBD1 (5 bases). The CDR3 loop spans 13 amino acids. V lost 3 bases to trimming and J lost 3 bases, with 11 bases between them. Germline assignment: CDR1 DFQATT and CDR2 SNEGSKA (reference sequence). In DNA, the CDR3 is TGCAGTGCTAGTGCCGGGGGAGACACTGAAGCTTTCTTT. Residues: CSASAGGDTEAFF.

This clonotype was seen repeatedly, ten times or more. This rearrangement joins TRBV20-1 to TRBJ2-2; 15 positions match TRBD2. The CDR3 runs to 18 residues. The V gene's germline CDR1 is DFQATT and CDR2 SNEGSKA (reference sequence). The CDR3 here is CSAPGLAGGIANTGELFF. As DNA, the CDR3 is TGCAGCGCTCCGGGACTAGCGGGGGGAATCGCGAACACCGGGGAGCTGTTTTTT.

This clonotype showed up many times. In DNA, the CDR3 is TGCAGTGCTATGGGGGGACTAAACACTGAAGCTTTCTTT. It yields the protein CSAMGGLNTEAFF. This sequence joins TRBV20-1 and TRBJ1-1, with a weak D call TRBD1 (5 bases). Germline CDR1 is DFQATT and CDR2 is SNEGSKA (reference sequence). This CDR3 contains 13 residues. Trimming took 4 bases from V and 2 from J, leaving 11 bases between them.

This clonotype was seen repeatedly, ten times or more. This chain connects TRBV5-1 to TRBJ2-3; 12 bases line up with TRBD2. V lost 2 bases and J lost 5; bases outside the gene matches: 9. The CDR3 covers 17 residues. Germline V gives CDR1 SGHRS, CDR2 YFSETQ. The CDR3 DNA follows: TGCGCCAGCAGCTTTAAACCTACTAGCGGGGGGAAAGATACGCAGTATTTT. The encoded protein is CASSFKPTSGGKDTQYF.

The J gene is TRBJ1-1, the V gene TRBV20-1; D unresolved. V was pared by 2 bases and J by 1 base, with 8 bases between. The V gene's germline CDR1 is DFQATT and CDR2 SNEGSKA (reference sequence). This CDR3 is 13 amino acids long. The CDR3 is CSARFGWNTEAFF. The CDR3, as DNA: TGCAGTGCTAGATTCGGGTGGAACACTGAAGCTTTCTTT.

This clonotype was found many times. The V and J genes are TRBV30 and TRBJ1-1; D gene unclear. V was trimmed by 4 bases and J by 0 bases, leaving 6 bases between them. CDR3 length: 12 residues. The germline CDR1 and CDR2 sequences are GTSNPN and SVGIG (reference sequence). The CDR3 DNA is TGTGCCTGGATTAGTGTGAACACTGAAGCTTTCTTT. As protein: CAWISVNTEAFF.

This clonotype turned up a few times. V is TRBV7-8 and J is TRBJ2-5; tentatively, D is TRBD2 (6 bases). The CDR3 is 16 amino acids. V lost 1 base, J lost 2 bases, and 14 bases lay in between. Germline CDR1 SGHVS, CDR2 FQNEAQ. CDR3 amino acids: CASSLGGTPSQETQYF. The DNA for the CDR3 is TGTGCCAGCAGCTTAGGTGGGACTCCGTCGCAAGAGACCCAGTACTTC.